The present T cell receptor (beta chain) was sequenced within a study of T cells after yellow fever vaccination. Using its own MiXCR run on the 5' RACE reads, TCRdb lists one record per CDR3 protein. The sample yields a few hundred thousand distinct CDR3 sequences, 17% seen once. The study's findings and limits: Abundant clonotypes from the bulk population could get into FACS-sorted repertoires as contaminants. Most primary-vaccination clones reappeared after the booster (approximately 97% CD4, approximately 88% CD8).

Note on this clonotype: The antigen is undetermined.

This specimen consisted of PBMCs, obtained 5 days after the first yellow fever vaccination. The sequence was collected from a man in his late teens or twenties who received the YFV17D yellow fever vaccine.

Written as DNA, the CDR3 is TGTGCCACCGCTCGGACTAGCGGAGAATGGGGGACCCAGTACTTC. Amino acid sequence: CATARTSGEWGTQYF. V is TRBV3-1 and J is TRBJ2-5; TRBD2 agrees at 10 bases. After removal of 10 bases from V and 7 bases from J, the junction contained 15 bases not matched to a gene. Germline loops: CDR1 LGHDT, CDR2 YNNKEL (reference sequence). The CDR3 runs to 15 residues.